This TCR beta chain was observed in a study of T cell responses to AZD1222 COVID-19 vaccine. Points from the study as a whole: Females made up more of the donors, who were largely white British, and clonal diversity may have come out too low. Baseline seropositives among AZD1222 recipients totaled only 5 to 7. CD4 TCRs covered the whole spike, strongest at regions 160-218 and 743-854. The study reported that nearly half of spike-specific TCRs target unmutated variant regions.

Assay: immunoSEQ multiplex PCR; the TCRdb copy retains only in-frame clones and omits some. The top ten hold about a tenth of the sample, which has more than 80,000 clones, 80% to 90% seen once. On this clone itself: Its antigen is unknown.

Germline-derived CDR1 and CDR2 are DFQATT and SNEGSKA (reference sequence). V shed 3 bases and J shed 8 bases, with 14 bases lying between them. The CDR3 extends over 13 amino acids. The TCR originated in an adult in good health. Source: peripheral blood, taken on day 0 of MenACWY control vaccination. This rearrangement joins TRBV20-1 to TRBJ1-3, with no clear D. The CDR3 region has the DNA TGCAGTGCTAGTAAGGGAAAAATAGACACCATATATTTT. As protein: CSASKGKIDTIYF.